The 19 T cell receptor beta chains listed next were all sequenced from one sample in a study of blood T cell repertoires in COVID-19. Method: immunoSEQ multiplex PCR; TCRdb's copy keeps in-frame clones and lacks some. Of just over 300,000 clones in the sample, around 90% are singletons; the top ten hold 4% to 5.5%. Sequencing was done on a sample of PBMCs or T cells enriched from blood (not recorded which). The receptor source for this set is a young woman with acute COVID-19.

Concerning this clone itself: The junction shows a germline mismatch at one end, possibly a read error. The V and J genes are TRBV7-9 and TRBJ2-5, with D possibly TRBD2 on 5 matching bases. CDR1 and CDR2 from the germline V gene are SEHNR and FQNEAQ (reference sequence). The CDR3 loop spans 12 amino acids. The CDR3 reads CASSRGTEQTHF. DNA for the CDR3: TGTGCCAGCAGCCGGGGTACCGAACAAACACACTTC.

The rearrangement uses TRBV6-5 and TRBJ1-1; D possibly corresponds to TRBD1 (5 bases). The CDR3 sequence is 14 residues long. V lost 3 bases to trimming and J lost 0 bases, with 8 bases between them. Germline CDR1 MNHEY, CDR2 SVGAGI. The CDR3 nucleotides read TGTGCCAGCAGTTATCAGGGTCTGAACACTGAAGCTTTCTTT. Amino acid sequence: CASSYQGLNTEAFF.

The chain joins TRBV5-1 to TRBJ1-1, with TRBD1 matching over 7 bases. Germline-derived CDR1 and CDR2 are SGHRS and YFSETQ. J was trimmed by 0 bases and V by 2 bases; bases with no gene match: 4. CDR3 length equals 15 residues. The CDR3 sequence is CASSLQGRMNTEAFF. As DNA, the CDR3 is TGCGCCAGCAGCTTACAGGGGCGGATGAACACTGAAGCTTTCTTT.

The chain is built from TRBV6-4 and TRBJ1-5; maybe TRBD1 (5 bases). V was cut by 4 bases and J by 2 bases, with 12 bases left in between. Germline V gives CDR1 MRHNA, CDR2 SNTAGT. CDR3 length: 15 residues. This CDR3 reads CASSVVGGGNQPQHF. The CDR3 nucleotides read TGTGCCAGCAGTGTGGTCGGGGGAGGCAATCAGCCCCAGCATTTT.

The J gene is TRBJ1-4, the V gene TRBV27; D uncertain. CDR3 length: 13 residues. Germline V gene sequence: CDR1 MNHEY, CDR2 SMNVEV (reference sequence). The V end was cut by 2 bases, the J end by 6 bases, with 7 bases between. The CDR3 DNA reads TGTGCCAGCAGTTTAAGAGGGTATGAAAAACTGTTTTTT. This translates into CASSLRGYEKLFF. Combining the CDR3 with reference TRBV27 and TRBJ1-4 gives the whole variable domain EAQVTQNPRYLITVTGKKLTVTCSQNMNHEYMSWYRQDPGLGLRQIYYSMNVEVTDKGDVPEGYKVSRKEKRNFPLILESPSPNQTSLYFCASSLRGYEKLFFGSGTQLSVL.

The chain links TRBV5-8 to TRBJ2-5, with 7 bases fitting TRBD1. Germline V gene data show CDR1 as SGHTS and CDR2 as YDEGEE. The CDR3 consists of 14 residues. V lost 2 bases and J lost 5; bases outside the gene matches: 6. The CDR3 DNA sequence: TGTGCCAGCAGCTTAACAGGGGCAGGGGAGACCCAGTACTTC. Translated: CASSLTGAGETQYF.

This clone was seen a handful of times. The chain has TRBV7-3 and TRBJ1-2, with D maybe TRBD1 (5 bases). The CDR3 has 13 residues. Trimming took 5 bases from V and 3 from J, leaving 10 bases between them. Germline CDR1 and CDR2: SGHTA and FQGTGA. For the CDR3, the DNA is TGTGCCAGCAGCCCCAGGGTTGACTATGGCTACACCTTC. Protein product: CASSPRVDYGYTF.

With regard to this clone: This sample also contains other DNA sequences that code for the same CDR3. As DNA, the CDR3 is TGTGCCAGCAGTTTGATCGGGAGCACTGAAGCTTTCTTT. Translation: CASSLIGSTEAFF. The chain combines TRBV12-3 or TRBV12-4 with TRBJ1-1, with D uncertain. The CDR3 spans 13 residues. V lost 3 bases to trimming and J lost 4 bases, with 9 bases between them.

This clone has just a few counts. The V call is TRBV19, the J call TRBJ1-2; 9 positions agree with TRBD1. The CDR3 contains 15 residues. In germline, CDR1 is LNHDA, CDR2 SQIVND (reference sequence). Trimming at V came to 5 bases and at J to 4 bases, leaving 8 bases not matched to a gene. The CDR3 loop reads CASSPRTGAVYGYTF. The CDR3 DNA is TGTGCCAGTAGTCCGCGGACAGGGGCGGTCTATGGCTACACCTTC.

The chain joins TRBV7-3 to TRBJ1-2, with 9 positions matching TRBD1. CDR1 is SGHTA, CDR2 FQGTGA, per germline. Trimming at V came to 1 base and at J to 0 bases, leaving 0 bases not matched to a gene. The CDR3 spans 15 residues. The CDR3 bases are TGTGCCAGCAGCTTAAGGACAGGGGCTAACTATGGCTACACCTTC. It translates to CASSLRTGANYGYTF.

This chain links TRBV15 with TRBJ2-2, with 9 bases fitting TRBD1. This CDR3 is built from 18 residues. Per the germline V gene, CDR1 is LNHNV and CDR2 is YYDKDF (reference sequence). Trimming took 2 bases from V and 4 from J; bases not matched to a gene: 11. The CDR3 DNA is TGTGCCACCAGCAGACCTTATAACAGGGGGCCGGGCACCGGGGAGCTGTTTTTT. Protein sequence: CATSRPYNRGPGTGELFF. Full variable domain (remainder filled in from reference TRBV15 and TRBJ2-2): DAMVIQNPRYQVTQFGKPVTLSCSQTLNHNVMYWYQQKSSQAPKLLFHYYDKDFNNEADTPDNFQSRRPNTSFCFLDIRSPGLGDTAMYLCATSRPYNRGPGTGELFFGEGSRLTVL.

The CDR3 nucleotides read TGTGCCAGTAGTATTCGGTATGAGCACTCTGGAAACACCATATATTTT. Protein product: CASSIRYEHSGNTIYF. The chain uses TRBV19 and TRBJ1-3, with unresolved D. Germline V gene data show CDR1 as LNHDA and CDR2 as SQIVND (reference sequence). The length of the CDR3 is 16 residues. With 3 bases removed from V and 0 bases from J, the gap between germline ends came to 12 bases.

This rearrangement joins TRBV11-1 to TRBJ2-2; D ambiguous. V was shortened by 5 bases and J by 1 base, with 5 bases between the two germline ends. This CDR3 comprises 13 residues. Germline V lookup: CDR1 SGHAT, CDR2 FQDESV (reference sequence). The CDR3 bases are TGTGCCAGCAGCCCCATGAACACCGGGGAGCTGTTTTTT. It codes for CASSPMNTGELFF.

This chain links TRBV10-3 with TRBJ2-2, with a possible D match to TRBD2 (6 bases). Trimming took 2 bases from V and 5 from J, leaving 15 bases between them. This CDR3 region has 16 residues. The germline gives CDR1 ENHRY, CDR2 SYGVKD. The CDR3 DNA sequence: TGTGCCATCAGTGAGAGGGAGGCGGTTCGGACCGGGGAGCTGTTTTTT. Translated: CAISEREAVRTGELFF.

The CDR3 region is CASSSNPGGETQYF. The CDR3 DNA reads as TGTGCCAGCAGTTCCAATCCGGGAGGAGAGACCCAGTACTTC. The rearrangement joins TRBV6-4 to TRBJ2-5; 7 bases are shared with TRBD2. V lost 5 bases and J lost 4; bases outside the gene matches: 7. CDR1 MRHNA and CDR2 SNTAGT come from the germline V gene. This CDR3 is built from 14 residues.

This rearrangement joins TRBV28 to TRBJ1-2; D is unclear. V lost 0 bases to trimming and J lost 3 bases, with 20 bases between them. CDR1 MDHEN and CDR2 SYDVKM come from the germline V gene. This CDR3 is built from 18 residues. In nucleotides, the CDR3 is TGTGCCAGCAGTTTATGGTTTAGGGTCGGGATACGAGACTATGGCTACACCTTC. This sequence encodes CASSLWFRVGIRDYGYTF.

The CDR3 reads CASSEGGRGNEQYF. In nucleotides, the CDR3 is TGTGCCAGCAGTGAAGGGGGGCGCGGAAACGAGCAGTACTTC. The V and J genes are TRBV6-1 and TRBJ2-7, with D possibly TRBD1 on 6 matching bases. CDR3 length: 14 residues. The V and J ends lost 1 base and 5 bases respectively, with 12 bases between them. Germline loops: CDR1 MNHNS, CDR2 SASEGT.

The chain combines TRBV7-9 with TRBJ1-4; the match to TRBD1 covers 7 bases. The CDR3 length is 15 residues. Germline V CDR1 and CDR2: SEHNR, FQNEAQ (reference sequence). V was pared by 3 bases and J by 8 bases, with 9 bases of the junction left unmatched. This CDR3 is CASSLRLTGSEKLFF. For the CDR3, the DNA is TGTGCCAGCAGCTTGAGACTGACAGGGTCCGAAAAACTGTTTTTT.

The chain combines TRBV7-6 with TRBJ2-1, with 8 bases lining up with TRBD1. The germline V gene encodes CDR1 SGHVS and CDR2 FNYEAQ. Trimming took 4 bases from V and 8 from J; bases not matched to a gene: 13. The CDR3 has 16 residues. The chain's CDR3 is CASSWGGETGVDEQFF. CDR3 DNA: TGTGCCAGCAGCTGGGGCGGGGAGACAGGGGTCGATGAGCAGTTCTTC.